These T cell receptor beta chains were read from a single sample in a study of identifying expanded T cells in peripheral blood. Here immunoSEQ multiplex PCR was the method, and the copy in TCRdb shows in-frame clones only, minus some. Among under 120,000 clones listed, roughly 90% were seen once. Material: blood. The receptors were gathered from a person aged 18 to 70 in good health. Both conserved end residues are trimmed from each CDR3.

j_call	v_call	cdr3_aa
TRBJ2-4	TRBV7-7	ASSLEGGDCKNIQY
TRBJ1-3	TRBV19	ASSRQGDSGNTIY
TRBJ2-5	TRBV7-7	ASSPVGGAGRETQY
TRBJ1-2	TRBV5-6	ASSSFSNYGYT
TRBJ2-3	TRBV6-5	ASRRTFSTDTQY
TRBJ1-4	TRBV15	ATSSMTGTNEKLF
TRBJ2-7	TRBV7-9	ASSLQGYEQY
TRBJ2-7	TRBV19	ASSIDYVRGSSYEQY
TRBJ1-4	TRBV7-9	ASSLAGAGMEKLF
TRBJ2-3	TRBV6-1	ASSETRMRGGFTDTQY
TRBJ2-1	TRBV5-4	ASSLGGSYNEQF
TRBJ1-5	TRBV29-1	SAGGNRNQPQH
TRBJ2-7	TRBV4-1	ASSQGLPGRNSYEQY
TRBJ1-2	TRBV5-4	ASSPADTNYGYT
TRBJ2-7	TRBV19	ASSITGTYEQY
TRBJ1-3	TRBV27	ASSKSGPRTGNTIY
TRBJ2-7	TRBV21-1	ASSKGHGAYEQY
TRBJ2-7	TRBV9	ASSTGNPPYEQY
TRBJ1-1	TRBV28	ASRHTPPEAF
TRBJ2-5	TRBV2	ASGLAGGRYPQETQY
TRBJ1-4	TRBV18	ASSPRDGDNEKLF
TRBJ1-2	TRBV6-1	ASTRARGAYGYT
TRBJ2-1	TRBV12-5	ASGLTLWGEQF
TRBJ2-4	TRBV4-2	ASSQGVAGLAKNIQY
TRBJ2-3	TRBV19	ASSIASKDTQY
TRBJ2-1	TRBV18	ASSRRDNEQF
TRBJ1-3	TRBV11-2	ASSLAPTGGNTIY
TRBJ2-7	TRBV6-6	ASSYGSGQY
TRBJ2-7	TRBV10-3	AISGRGQGTYEQY
TRBJ1-2	TRBV29-1	SVGETGYT
TRBJ2-5	TRBV19	ASSIAWGQETQY
TRBJ2-7	TRBV29-1	SAVIPNSYEQY
TRBJ1-1	TRBV5-8	ASSPGGAEAF
TRBJ1-2	TRBV7-9	ASSLVVSGGYGYT
TRBJ1-5	TRBV10-2	ASSVEGAGNQPQH
TRBJ2-1	TRBV5-1	ASSLTGNSDSEQF
TRBJ1-1	TRBV9	ASSQDHSAEAF
TRBJ2-5	TRBV10-1	ASSTGDQETQY
TRBJ1-6	TRBV5-3	ARSLGSKYSYNSPLH
TRBJ2-1	TRBV6-5	ASSWGTDNEQF
TRBJ2-2	TRBV14	ASSQGWGAGELF
TRBJ2-2	TRBV29-1	SVWRNTGELF
TRBJ1-2	TRBV28	ASSLAAYGYT
TRBJ1-4	TRBV7-9	ASSPGQGADEKLF
TRBJ1-5	TRBV7-6	ASSLKPELTKVGNQPQH
TRBJ1-4	TRBV11-1	ASSLFTGSATNEKLF
TRBJ2-7	TRBV25-1	ASSEPGARYEQY